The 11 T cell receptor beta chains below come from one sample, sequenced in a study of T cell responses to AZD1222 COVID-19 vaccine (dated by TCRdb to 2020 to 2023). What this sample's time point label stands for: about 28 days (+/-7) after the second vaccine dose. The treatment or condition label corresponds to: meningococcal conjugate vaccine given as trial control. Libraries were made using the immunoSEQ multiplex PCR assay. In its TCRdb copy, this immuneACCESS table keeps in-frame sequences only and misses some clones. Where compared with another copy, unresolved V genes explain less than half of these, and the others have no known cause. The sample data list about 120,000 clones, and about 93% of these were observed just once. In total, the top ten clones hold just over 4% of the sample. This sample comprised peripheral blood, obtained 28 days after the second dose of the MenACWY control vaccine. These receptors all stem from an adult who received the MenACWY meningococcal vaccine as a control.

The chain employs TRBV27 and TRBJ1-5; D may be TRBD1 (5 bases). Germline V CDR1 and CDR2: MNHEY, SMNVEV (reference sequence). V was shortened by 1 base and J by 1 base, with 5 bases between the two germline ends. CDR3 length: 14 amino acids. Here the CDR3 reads CASSLWGSNQPQHF. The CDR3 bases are TGTGCCAGCAGTTTATGGGGGAGCAATCAGCCCCAGCATTTT.

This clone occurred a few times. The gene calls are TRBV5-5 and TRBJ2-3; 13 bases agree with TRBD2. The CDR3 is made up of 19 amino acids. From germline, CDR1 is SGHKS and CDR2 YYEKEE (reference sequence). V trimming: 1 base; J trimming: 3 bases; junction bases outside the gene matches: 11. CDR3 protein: CASSLITSGRALLTDTQYF. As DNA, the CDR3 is TGTGCCAGCAGCTTGATCACTAGCGGGAGGGCCCTTTTGACAGATACGCAGTATTTT.

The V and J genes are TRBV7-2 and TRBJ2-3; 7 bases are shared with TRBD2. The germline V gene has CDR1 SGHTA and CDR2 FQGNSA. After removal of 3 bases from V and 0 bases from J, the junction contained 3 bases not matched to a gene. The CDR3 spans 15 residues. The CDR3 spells CASSFSGQSTDTQYF. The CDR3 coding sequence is TGTGCCAGCAGCTTTAGCGGGCAGAGCACAGATACGCAGTATTTT.

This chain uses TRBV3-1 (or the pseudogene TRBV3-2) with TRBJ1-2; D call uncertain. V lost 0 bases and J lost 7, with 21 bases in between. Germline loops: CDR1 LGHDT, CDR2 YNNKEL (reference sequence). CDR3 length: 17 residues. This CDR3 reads CASSQDLSLVLLGGYTF. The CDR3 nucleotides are TGTGCCAGCAGCCAAGATCTAAGTCTCGTCCTTCTTGGTGGCTACACCTTC.

The CDR3 DNA is TGTGCCAGCAGTGAAGTTGGGGGCAATCAGCCCCAGCATTTT. It specifies CASSEVGGNQPQHF. This sequence joins TRBV6-1 and TRBJ1-5; D gene uncertain. V lost 1 base, J lost 2 bases, and 6 bases lay in between. The germline V gene encodes CDR1 MNHNS and CDR2 SASEGT. This CDR3 has 14 residues.

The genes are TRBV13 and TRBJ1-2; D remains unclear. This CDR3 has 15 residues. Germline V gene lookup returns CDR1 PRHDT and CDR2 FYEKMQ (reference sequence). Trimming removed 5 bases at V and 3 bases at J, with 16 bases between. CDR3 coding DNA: TGTGCCAGCAGCCCCGGGTCTTTAAAGTACTATGGCTACACCTTC. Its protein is CASSPGSLKYYGYTF.

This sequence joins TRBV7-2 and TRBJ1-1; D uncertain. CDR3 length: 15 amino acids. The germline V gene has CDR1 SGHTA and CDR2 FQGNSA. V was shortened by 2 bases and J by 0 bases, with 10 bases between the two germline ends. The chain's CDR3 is CASSLYADMNTEAFF. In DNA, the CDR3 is TGTGCCAGCAGCTTATACGCCGACATGAACACTGAAGCTTTCTTT.

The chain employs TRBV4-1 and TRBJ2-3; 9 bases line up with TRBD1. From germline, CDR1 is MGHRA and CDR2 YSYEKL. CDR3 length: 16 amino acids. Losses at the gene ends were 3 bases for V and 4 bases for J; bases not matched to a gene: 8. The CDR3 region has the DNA TGCGCCAGCAGCCACCCGGGACAGGGTCTCGCAGATACGCAGTATTTT. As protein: CASSHPGQGLADTQYF.

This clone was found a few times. The CDR3 nucleotides read TGTGCCAGCAGCCTACAGCGGGAGGTTACAGATACGCAGTATTTT. This gives the protein CASSLQREVTDTQYF. V usage is TRBV5-5 and J usage is TRBJ2-3; 9 nucleotides agree with TRBD2. CDR3 size: 15 residues. The junction had 6 bases not matched to a gene; V was cut back by 4 bases and J by 3 bases. Germline V gene data show CDR1 as SGHKS and CDR2 as YYEKEE (reference sequence).

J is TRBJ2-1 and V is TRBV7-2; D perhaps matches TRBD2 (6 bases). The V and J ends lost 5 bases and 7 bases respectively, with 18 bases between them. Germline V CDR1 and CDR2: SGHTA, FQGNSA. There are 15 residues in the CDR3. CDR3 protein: CASSRTRRGGNEQFF. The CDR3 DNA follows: TGTGCCAGCAGCCGCACTAGGCGGGGTGGGAATGAGCAGTTCTTC.

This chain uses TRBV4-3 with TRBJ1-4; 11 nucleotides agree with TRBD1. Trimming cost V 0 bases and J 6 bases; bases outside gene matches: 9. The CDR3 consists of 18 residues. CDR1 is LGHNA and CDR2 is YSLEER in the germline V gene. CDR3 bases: TGCGCCAGCAGCCAAGATTCCCGGACAGGGGGCTATGATGAAAAACTGTTTTTT. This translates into CASSQDSRTGGYDEKLFF.